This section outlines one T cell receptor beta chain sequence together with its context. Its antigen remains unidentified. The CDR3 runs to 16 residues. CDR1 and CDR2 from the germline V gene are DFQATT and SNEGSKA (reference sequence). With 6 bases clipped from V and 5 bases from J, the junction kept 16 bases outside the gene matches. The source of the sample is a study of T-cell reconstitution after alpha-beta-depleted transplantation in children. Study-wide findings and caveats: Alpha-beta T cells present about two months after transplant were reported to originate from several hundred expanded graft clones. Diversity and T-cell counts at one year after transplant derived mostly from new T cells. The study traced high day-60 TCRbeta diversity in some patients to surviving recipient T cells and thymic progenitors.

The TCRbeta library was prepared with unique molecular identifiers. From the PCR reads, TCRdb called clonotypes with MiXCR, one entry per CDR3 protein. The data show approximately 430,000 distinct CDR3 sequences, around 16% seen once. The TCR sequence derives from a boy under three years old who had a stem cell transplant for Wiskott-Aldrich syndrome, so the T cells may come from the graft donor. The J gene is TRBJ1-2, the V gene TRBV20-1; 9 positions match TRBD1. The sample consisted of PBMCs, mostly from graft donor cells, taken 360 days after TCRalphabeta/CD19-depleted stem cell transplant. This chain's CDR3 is CSAARRDRDFFYGYTF. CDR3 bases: TGCAGTGCGGCACGACGGGACAGGGACTTTTTTTATGGCTACACCTTC.